A selection of T cell receptor beta chains follows, all from one sample in a study of shared clonotypes between healthy human individuals. Clones were sequenced by immunoSEQ multiplex PCR, and TCRdb holds only the in-frame ones, with some missing. The table lists around 2.1 million clones, approximately 94% of them singletons, with about 1.8% in the top ten. Sequenced input: naive CD8+ T cells from PBMCs. These receptors all come from a man aged 18 to 29 in good health. Some clones in this sample may be carry-over from other donors' samples. CDR3s include the opening cysteine and the closing phenylalanine or tryptophan. The order of the fields is clone size, V gene, D gene, CDR3 length, J gene, CDR3 DNA, CDR3 protein. The D gene is left open where the match is weak. Rows give clone size only sometimes, using once, few, many, or a class for an expanded clone.

abundance: -
v_gene: TRBV9
d_gene: -
len: 14
j_gene: TRBJ2-7
CDR3nt: TGTGCCAGCAGCGTAGATGGGGAACCCTACGAGCAGTACTTC
CDR3aa: CASSVDGEPYEQYF

abundance: -
v_gene: TRBV27
d_gene: TRBD2
len: 16
j_gene: TRBJ2-1
CDR3nt: TGTGCCAGCAGTACTAGCGGGAGTCCCATTTTAGGTGAGCAGTTCTTC
CDR3aa: CASSTSGSPILGEQFF

abundance: -
v_gene: TRBV9
d_gene: TRBD1
len: 16
j_gene: TRBJ2-7
CDR3nt: TGTGCCAGCAGCATAAGCCGGGACAGGGCTGTGGACGAGCAGTACTTC
CDR3aa: CASSISRDRAVDEQYF

abundance: once
v_gene: TRBV2
d_gene: -
len: 15
j_gene: TRBJ2-7
CDR3nt: TGTGCCAGCAGTGTATGGCAGCTACGAACCTACGAGCAGTACTTC
CDR3aa: CASSVWQLRTYEQYF

abundance: -
v_gene: TRBV7-8
d_gene: -
len: 16
j_gene: TRBJ1-2
CDR3nt: TGTGCCAGCAGCCTAGCAACCCCCTACAACCCCTATGGCTACACCTTC
CDR3aa: CASSLATPYNPYGYTF

abundance: -
v_gene: TRBV7-9
d_gene: -
len: 15
j_gene: TRBJ1-1
CDR3nt: TGTGCCAGCAGCCCACACAAGACAGCGAACACTGAAGCTTTCTTT
CDR3aa: CASSPHKTANTEAFF

abundance: -
v_gene: TRBV30
d_gene: -
len: 15
j_gene: TRBJ2-6
CDR3nt: TGTGCCTGGAGGACCTTCGCGTCTGGGGCCAACGTCCTGACTTTC
CDR3aa: CAWRTFASGANVLTF

abundance: once
v_gene: TRBV7-6
d_gene: TRBD2
len: 16
j_gene: TRBJ2-1
CDR3nt: TGTGCCAGCAGCTCGACTAGCGGGGTATCCTACAATGAGCAGTTCTTC
CDR3aa: CASSSTSGVSYNEQFF

abundance: -
v_gene: TRBV10-3
d_gene: -
len: 12
j_gene: TRBJ2-7
CDR3nt: TGTGCCATCAGTGAGCCCGGGGTCGAGCAGTACTTC
CDR3aa: CAISEPGVEQYF

abundance: -
v_gene: TRBV30
d_gene: TRBD1
len: 14
j_gene: TRBJ1-1
CDR3nt: TGTGCCTGGAGTTATAGGGGGCGCGCACCTGAAGCTTTCTTT
CDR3aa: CAWSYRGRAPEAFF

abundance: -
v_gene: TRBV6-5
d_gene: -
len: 15
j_gene: TRBJ1-1
CDR3nt: TGTGCCAGCAGCCAACCAAGGGATACACTTTCTGAAGCTTTCTTT
CDR3aa: CASSQPRDTLSEAFF

abundance: -
v_gene: TRBV9
d_gene: -
len: 15
j_gene: TRBJ2-1
CDR3nt: TGTGCCAGCAGCCAAGACGGAAGCTCCTACAATGAGCAGTTCTTC
CDR3aa: CASSQDGSSYNEQFF

abundance: -
v_gene: TRBV2
d_gene: TRBD1
len: 16
j_gene: TRBJ2-3
CDR3nt: TGTGCCAGCAGTGACTTTGGGACAGGGGACCAAGATACGCAGTATTTT
CDR3aa: CASSDFGTGDQDTQYF

abundance: -
v_gene: TRBV7-2
d_gene: -
len: 15
j_gene: TRBJ2-7
CDR3nt: TGTGCCAGCAGCTTCCCTAATACCGGTGGGGGCGAGCAGTACTTC
CDR3aa: CASSFPNTGGGEQYF

abundance: -
v_gene: TRBV9
d_gene: -
len: 16
j_gene: TRBJ2-1
CDR3nt: TGTGCCAGCAGCCCCGTCTCGATAGACTCCTACAATGAGCAGTTCTTC
CDR3aa: CASSPVSIDSYNEQFF

abundance: -
v_gene: TRBV19
d_gene: -
len: 15
j_gene: TRBJ2-3
CDR3nt: TGTGCCAGTAGTATCGGAGGGACCAACGGAGATACGCAGTATTTT
CDR3aa: CASSIGGTNGDTQYF

abundance: -
v_gene: TRBV5-1
d_gene: -
len: 15
j_gene: TRBJ2-3
CDR3nt: TGCGCCAGCAGCTTGGGTCTTCTATTAGGGGATACGCAGTATTTT
CDR3aa: CASSLGLLLGDTQYF

abundance: -
v_gene: TRBV4-2
d_gene: TRBD1
len: 13
j_gene: TRBJ2-1
CDR3nt: TGTGCGACCCGGGACAGAGACCACAATGAGCAGTTCTTC
CDR3aa: CATRDRDHNEQFF

abundance: -
v_gene: TRBV27
d_gene: -
len: 13
j_gene: TRBJ1-5
CDR3nt: TGTGCCAGCAGTTTAGGGGGTTACCAGCCCCAGCATTTT
CDR3aa: CASSLGGYQPQHF

abundance: few
v_gene: TRBV27
d_gene: -
len: 15
j_gene: TRBJ2-7
CDR3nt: TGTGCCAGCACTCCTACACCCGGCTCCTCCTACGAGCAGTACTTC
CDR3aa: CASTPTPGSSYEQYF

abundance: once
v_gene: TRBV6-1
d_gene: TRBD2
len: 18
j_gene: TRBJ2-5
CDR3nt: TGTGCCAGCAGTGAAGCGCTTCGGGCTAGCGGGAGGCAAGAGACCCAGTACTTC
CDR3aa: CASSEALRASGRQETQYF

abundance: -
v_gene: TRBV9
d_gene: TRBD2
len: 17
j_gene: TRBJ2-5
CDR3nt: TGTGCCAGCAGCGTAGGCCTTGAAGCGGGAGGAAGTGAGACCCAGTACTTC
CDR3aa: CASSVGLEAGGSETQYF

abundance: -
v_gene: TRBV13
d_gene: -
len: 15
j_gene: TRBJ2-6
CDR3nt: TGTGCCAGCAGCTCAAGGGAGGCTGGGGCCAACGTCCTGACTTTC
CDR3aa: CASSSREAGANVLTF

abundance: -
v_gene: TRBV27
d_gene: TRBD1
len: 14
j_gene: TRBJ2-7
CDR3nt: TGTGCCAGCAGTGTCGGGACAGGCTCCTACGAGCAGTACTTC
CDR3aa: CASSVGTGSYEQYF

abundance: few
v_gene: TRBV28
d_gene: -
len: 12
j_gene: TRBJ1-1
CDR3nt: TGTGCCAGCAGTTTTGTTTGGGGTGAAGCTTTCTTT
CDR3aa: CASSFVWGEAFF

abundance: -
v_gene: TRBV9
d_gene: TRBD1
len: 15
j_gene: TRBJ1-2
CDR3nt: TGTGCCAGCAGCGATGTGGGACAGGGATTAAGAGGCTACACCTTC
CDR3aa: CASSDVGQGLRGYTF

abundance: -
v_gene: TRBV27
d_gene: -
len: 13
j_gene: TRBJ1-5
CDR3nt: TGTGCCAGCAGGCCCACAGGTTATCAGCCCCAGCATTTT
CDR3aa: CASRPTGYQPQHF

abundance: -
v_gene: TRBV6-6
d_gene: TRBD1
len: 14
j_gene: TRBJ1-5
CDR3nt: TGTGCCAGCAGTCCTAGACAGGGACATCAGCCCCAGCATTTT
CDR3aa: CASSPRQGHQPQHF

abundance: -
v_gene: TRBV27
d_gene: -
len: 16
j_gene: TRBJ2-7
CDR3nt: TGTGCCAGCAGTTTACCCCGGGACTTGTTCTCCCACGAGCAGTACTTC
CDR3aa: CASSLPRDLFSHEQYF

abundance: few
v_gene: TRBV28
d_gene: -
len: 13
j_gene: TRBJ2-2
CDR3nt: TGTGCCAGCAGACTTCAATCCGCCGGGGAGCTGTTTTTT
CDR3aa: CASRLQSAGELFF

abundance: -
v_gene: TRBV6-6
d_gene: TRBD1
len: 13
j_gene: TRBJ1-2
CDR3nt: TGTGCCAGCAGGACAGGGGCGAACTATGGCTACACCTTC
CDR3aa: CASRTGANYGYTF